This TCR beta chain was observed in a study of OX40 agonist ivuxolimab in advanced cancers. CDR1 ENHRY and CDR2 SYGVKD come from the germline V gene. The CDR3 runs 15 residues. Trimming took off 4 bases at V and 6 bases at J, with 16 bases between the two ends. This clone has only one observation. This table comes from immunoSEQ multiplex PCR, and its TCRdb copy is limited to in-frame clones, with some not included. The sample has about 12,000 clones, 85% to 90% seen once. The sequence derives from an adult with an advanced solid tumor such as melanoma, head and neck, liver or kidney cancer. The rearrangement links TRBV10-3 to TRBJ2-1; a weak D match, TRBD2 (5 bases). The material sequenced was CD4+ or CD8+ T cells sorted from blood, taken in a trial of the OX40 agonist ivuxolimab. The chain's CDR3 is CAISGPGGPSNEQFF. CDR3 DNA: TGTGCCATCAGTGGCCCGGGCGGGCCATCCAATGAGCAGTTCTTC.